The source of this TCR beta chain is a study of early T cells in non-severe SARS-CoV-2 infection. Whole-study results and caveats: A preference for anti-spike CD8 responses marked VDJdb matching, which missed private and CD4 specificities.

As to this clonotype: The target antigen is unknown.

CDR1 and CDR2 from the germline V gene are LNHDA and SQIVND (reference sequence). V lost 6 bases and J lost 3; bases outside the gene matches: 13. CDR3 length: 18 amino acids. MiXCR, run by TCRdb on the 5' RACE reads, gives a single entry per CDR3 protein. The repertoire includes roughly 90,000 distinct CDR3 sequences, about 15% of them detected once, and about 0.59% sits in the top ten. The material sequenced was whole blood. This rearrangement joins TRBV19 to TRBJ2-2, with 10 bases matching TRBD2. The TCR comes from an adult who was a healthcare worker with PCR-confirmed SARS-CoV-2 infection or an uninfected control (not recorded which). CDR3 amino acids: CASSTMGWTSGYTGELFF. The CDR3 region has the DNA TGTGCCAGTAGCACTATGGGGTGGACTAGCGGATACACCGGGGAGCTGTTTTTT. Drawing the rest from reference TRBV19 and TRBJ2-2, the complete variable domain is DGGITQSPKYLFRKEGQNVTLSCEQNLNHDAMYWYRQDPGQGLRLIYYSQIVNDFQKGDIAEGYSVSREKKESFPLTVTSAQKNPTAFYLCASSTMGWTSGYTGELFFGEGSRLTVL.